The entry below describes one T cell receptor (beta chain). Its target is not known. The data belong to a study of shared clonotypes between healthy human individuals. Study-level results: Clonotype sharing across donors was expected to vary with sequencing depth. Clonotype sharing across a few donors was observed for about 5.5% of naive CD4 clonotypes.

Germline CDR1 is MGHRA and CDR2 is YSYEKL. Between the trimmed V and J ends, which lost 6 bases and 1 base, there was a span of 13 bases. The CDR3 is made up of 15 amino acids. The method was immunoSEQ multiplex PCR; TCRdb's version includes in-frame clones alone and lacks a portion of them. The table includes 740,000 or so clones, around 73% detected once. The chain recombines TRBV4-1 with TRBJ2-1; no clear D. The receptor was derived from a woman aged 30 to 39 in good health. Sequenced material: memory CD4+ T cells sorted from blood. Subset described: CD45RA-negative fraction. In DNA, the CDR3 is TGCGCCAGCAGTCCGATGGGTCAGTCCTACAATGAGCAGTTCTTC. Translating it yields CASSPMGQSYNEQFF.